The next 14 T cell receptor beta chains were all read from a single sample in a study of glioma-infiltrating T cells (TCRdb year 2016). The reads were generated on an Illumina MiSeq. TCR alpha and beta CDR3 regions were amplified with the iRepertoire nested amplicon-rescue multiplex PCR (arm-PCR) platform from RNA. TCRdb reran the public reads through fastp at Q25 and MiXCR, keeping productive beta chains. Identical CDR3 proteins give one entry, which carries the most common genes and DNA. For this sample there are around 44,000 distinct CDR3 sequences; around 20% appear just once. The biggest ten clones account for approximately 6.4% of the sample. Sequenced input: glioma tissue, nonneoplastic brain tissue, or PBMCs (not recorded which). The receptor set was obtained from a human donor with low-grade glioma or glioblastoma, undergoing nonglioma brain surgery, or in good health (not recorded which).

This clonotype appeared many times. V is TRBV6-2 or TRBV6-3 and J is TRBJ2-1; 7 positions agree with TRBD1. V trimming: 3 bases; J trimming: 8 bases; junction bases outside the gene matches: 10. CDR3 length equals 15 residues. Germline V gives CDR1 MNHEY, CDR2 SVGEGT. CDR3 bases: TGTGCCAGCAGTTATCCCGTTGACAGGGCCTATGAGCAGTTCTTC. Protein sequence: CASSYPVDRAYEQFF.

This clonotype was seen ten or more times. CDR3 loop: CASSKGLAGANNEQFF. CDR3 DNA: TGTGCCAGCTCAAAAGGACTAGCGGGGGCTAACAATGAGCAGTTCTTC. V is TRBV18 and J is TRBJ2-1; 13 bases are shared with TRBD2. The CDR3 has 16 residues. J was trimmed by 5 bases and V by 5 bases; bases with no gene match: 6. Germline V gene lookup returns CDR1 KGHSH and CDR2 LQKENI.

This clonotype showed up just a few times. The CDR3 DNA is TGTGCCAGCCGGGACAGGTACTCCTACGAGCAGTACTTC. It translates to CASRDRYSYEQYF. This chain connects TRBV12-3 or TRBV12-4 to TRBJ2-7, with 8 nucleotides matching TRBD1. Trimming cost V 8 bases and J 0 bases; bases outside gene matches: 3. This CDR3 spans 13 amino acids.

Regarding this clonotype: With a much larger clone just one base away, this may be a read error. The chain couples TRBV19 to TRBJ2-2; D is unclear. The CDR3 covers 16 residues. The germline gives CDR1 LNHDA, CDR2 SQIVND (reference sequence). V lost 4 bases to trimming and J lost 7 bases, with 19 bases between them. The CDR3 nucleotides read TGTGCCAGTAGTACGCCGGAAGACGTGCCGAACGGGGAGCTGTTTTTT. This encodes CASSTPEDVPNGELFF.

There are a few counts of this clonotype. The V and J genes are TRBV29-1 and TRBJ2-1; 8 bases agree with TRBD1. The CDR3 is 14 amino acids. Germline V gene sequence: CDR1 SQVTM, CDR2 ANQGSEA. V was pared by 6 bases and J by 8 bases, with 12 bases of the junction left unmatched. The CDR3 DNA sequence: TGCAGCGTGTCCGACAGGGGCAAGGGCTATGAGCAGTTCTTC. Translating gives CSVSDRGKGYEQFF.

This clonotype showed up many times. The rearrangement uses TRBV2 and TRBJ1-2; D call uncertain. V dropped 2 bases and J dropped 4 bases, with 8 bases sitting between them. Germline-derived CDR1 and CDR2 are SNHLY and FYNNEI. The CDR3 loop spans 13 amino acids. CDR3 sequence: CASSEMDSYGYTF. Written as DNA, the CDR3 is TGTGCCAGCAGTGAAATGGATAGCTATGGCTACACCTTC.

The sample holds many counts of this clonotype. The chain employs TRBV28 and TRBJ2-5; 7 nucleotides match TRBD2. The J segment lost 2 bases and the V segment lost 1 base, leaving 7 bases of the junction unmatched. CDR3 length equals 16 residues. Germline V gene lookup returns CDR1 MDHEN and CDR2 SYDVKM. The CDR3 DNA follows: TGTGCCAGCAGTTTATCCCGGGGACTATCACAAGAGACCCAGTACTTC. It yields the protein CASSLSRGLSQETQYF.

This clonotype has a count of ten or more. This chain uses TRBV7-3 with TRBJ2-1, with D possibly matching TRBD1 (6 bases). The CDR3 sequence is 14 residues long. The germline gives CDR1 SGHTA, CDR2 FQGTGA. Trimming took 3 bases from V and 10 from J, leaving 16 bases between them. Written as DNA, the CDR3 is TGTGCCAGCAGCTTTCTGGACAGTTCAAACGAGCAGTTCTTC. This gives the protein CASSFLDSSNEQFF.

This clonotype was seen a single time. With a much larger clone just one base away, this may be a read error. The chain uses TRBV4-1 and TRBJ2-7; D unresolved. Looked up from germline, CDR1 is MGHRA and CDR2 is YSYEKL. Trimming removed 1 base from V and 0 bases from J, with 10 bases in between. This CDR3 is 15 amino acids long. The CDR3 nucleotides read TGCGCCAGCAGCCAAGCAGGTACACTCTCCTACGAGCAGTACTTC. The encoded protein is CASSQAGTLSYEQYF.

In this sample, this clonotype turned up many times. This sequence joins TRBV7-8 and TRBJ2-5, with TRBD2 matching over 9 bases. This CDR3 has 16 amino acids. The V gene's germline CDR1 is SGHVS and CDR2 FQNEAQ. Trimming cost V 1 base and J 2 bases; bases outside gene matches: 5. The CDR3 spells CASSLGGGVGQETQYF. The DNA for the CDR3 is TGTGCCAGCAGCTTAGGCGGGGGGGTGGGGCAAGAGACCCAGTACTTC.

Within the sample, this clonotype is medium-sized. The rearrangement joins TRBV27 to TRBJ1-1; D not resolved. This CDR3 is 13 amino acids long. Germline CDR1 reads MNHEY; CDR2 reads SMNVEV (reference sequence). Trimming removed 6 bases at V and 0 bases at J, with 8 bases between. The CDR3 reads CASRAEMNTEAFF. CDR3 DNA sequence: TGTGCCAGCAGGGCCGAGATGAACACTGAAGCTTTCTTT.

Comment on this clonotype: A clone one base away is much larger, so this may be a read error. The chain is built from TRBV19 and TRBJ2-1, with a tentative D call TRBD2 (5 bases). Trimming pared 9 bases from V and 12 bases from J, leaving 15 bases between. CDR3 length equals 11 residues. Germline loops: CDR1 LNHDA, CDR2 SQIVND (reference sequence). The CDR3 loop reads CASREAHGQFF. The CDR3 DNA follows: TGTGCCAGCCGGGAAGCCCATGGGCAGTTCTTC.

This clonotype was detected ten times or more. This chain joins TRBV5-4 and TRBJ2-7, with D maybe TRBD2 (5 bases). CDR3 length: 13 residues. Trimming shortened V by 4 bases and J by 6 bases, and 14 bases separated the two germline ends. Germline assignment: CDR1 SGHNT and CDR2 YYREEE (reference sequence). In DNA form, the CDR3 reads TGTGCCAGCAGCCGGGATCATGAGTCCGAGCAGTACGTC. Amino acids: CASSRDHESEQYV.

This clonotype was found many times. This chain uses TRBV12-3 or TRBV12-4 with TRBJ2-3; 7 bases agree with TRBD1. With V trimmed by 7 bases and J by 1 base, 2 bases remained unmatched. The CDR3 spans 13 residues. As DNA, the CDR3 is TGTGCCAGCACCGGACAGGGCACAGATACGCAGTATTTT. Translating gives CASTGQGTDTQYF.